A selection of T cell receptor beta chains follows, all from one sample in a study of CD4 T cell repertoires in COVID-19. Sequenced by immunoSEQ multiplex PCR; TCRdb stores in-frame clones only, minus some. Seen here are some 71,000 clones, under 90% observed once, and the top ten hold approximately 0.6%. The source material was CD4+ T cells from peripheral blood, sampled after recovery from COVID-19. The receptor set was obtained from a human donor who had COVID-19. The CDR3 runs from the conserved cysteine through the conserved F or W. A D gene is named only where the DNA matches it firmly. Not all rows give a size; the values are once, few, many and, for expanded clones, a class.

CDR3 DNA: TGTGCCAGTAGTCACAGGTTCTCGGGACTAGCTGCAGATACGCAGTATTTT; CDR3 protein: CASSHRFSGLAADTQYF; V gene: TRBV2; J gene: TRBJ2-3; clone size: NA; CDR3 length: 17; D gene: TRBD2
CDR3 DNA: TGCGCCAGCAGCTTGGACGGCGGGGGCGGGGCGGGTAATTCACCCCTCCACTTT; CDR3 protein: CASSLDGGGGAGNSPLHF; V gene: TRBV5-1; J gene: TRBJ1-6; clone size: NA; CDR3 length: 18; D gene: NA
CDR3 DNA: TGTGCCACCAGCAGGCGGGACAGCCGCTCCTACGAGCAGTACTTC; CDR3 protein: CATSRRDSRSYEQYF; V gene: TRBV15; J gene: TRBJ2-7; clone size: NA; CDR3 length: 15; D gene: NA
CDR3 DNA: TGTGCCAGCAGGAGCGTCGACCCCGACGGTGAGCAGTACTTC; CDR3 protein: CASRSVDPDGEQYF; V gene: TRBV11-2; J gene: TRBJ2-7; clone size: NA; CDR3 length: 14; D gene: NA
CDR3 DNA: TGTGCCAGCAGCTTGGACCTCGGTGGCTACACCTTC; CDR3 protein: CASSLDLGGYTF; V gene: TRBV5-8; J gene: TRBJ1-2; clone size: NA; CDR3 length: 12; D gene: NA
CDR3 DNA: TGTGCCATCAGTGCCCGGGATGACGGTGGCAATCAGCCCCAGCATTTT; CDR3 protein: CAISARDDGGNQPQHF; V gene: TRBV10-3; J gene: TRBJ1-5; clone size: NA; CDR3 length: 16; D gene: NA
CDR3 DNA: TGTGCCAGCAGGCGGGGGCAGGTTGAAGGAGAAAAACTGTTTTTT; CDR3 protein: CASRRGQVEGEKLFF; V gene: TRBV25-1; J gene: TRBJ1-4; clone size: NA; CDR3 length: 15; D gene: NA
CDR3 DNA: TGTGCCAGCAGTTACAATGAAAAACTGTTTTTT; CDR3 protein: CASSYNEKLFF; V gene: TRBV28; J gene: TRBJ1-4; clone size: NA; CDR3 length: 11; D gene: NA
CDR3 DNA: TGTGCCAGCAGCGAAAACCTCAGGAACACTGAAGCTTTCTTT; CDR3 protein: CASSENLRNTEAFF; V gene: TRBV21-1; J gene: TRBJ1-1; clone size: NA; CDR3 length: 14; D gene: NA
CDR3 DNA: TGTGCCAGCAGCTTAAGCGGGACCCTGCTGGATGAGCAGTTCTTC; CDR3 protein: CASSLSGTLLDEQFF; V gene: TRBV7-9; J gene: TRBJ2-1; clone size: NA; CDR3 length: 15; D gene: TRBD2
CDR3 DNA: TGTGCCAGCAGTTCCCACGGTACCGGGGGGGGATATCAGCCCCAGCATTTT; CDR3 protein: CASSSHGTGGGYQPQHF; V gene: TRBV27; J gene: TRBJ1-5; clone size: NA; CDR3 length: 17; D gene: NA
CDR3 DNA: TGTGCCAGCAGTGAAACCTTCAGGGGGACTCAGCCCCAGCATTTT; CDR3 protein: CASSETFRGTQPQHF; V gene: TRBV6-1; J gene: TRBJ1-5; clone size: NA; CDR3 length: 15; D gene: TRBD1
CDR3 DNA: TGTGCCAGCAGTCCGCAGGGAGAGGAGTATAGAAAACTGTTTTTT; CDR3 protein: CASSPQGEEYRKLFF; V gene: TRBV6-6; J gene: TRBJ1-4; clone size: once; CDR3 length: 15; D gene: NA
CDR3 DNA: TGTGCCTGGAGTGTACGGTGGGACAAAGAGACCCAGTACTTC; CDR3 protein: CAWSVRWDKETQYF; V gene: TRBV30; J gene: TRBJ2-5; clone size: NA; CDR3 length: 14; D gene: NA
CDR3 DNA: TGTGCCAGCACCTCCGGAGTAGATGCCTACACCTTC; CDR3 protein: CASTSGVDAYTF; V gene: TRBV27; J gene: TRBJ1-2; clone size: NA; CDR3 length: 12; D gene: NA
CDR3 DNA: TGTGCCAGCAGCTTTGGGGACTGGGGGGAGCAGTACTTC; CDR3 protein: CASSFGDWGEQYF; V gene: TRBV7-3; J gene: TRBJ2-7; clone size: NA; CDR3 length: 13; D gene: NA
CDR3 DNA: TGTGCCAGCAGCCAAGATCGGCGGGGACACACAGATACGCAGTATTTT; CDR3 protein: CASSQDRRGHTDTQYF; V gene: TRBV3-1/TRBV3-2; J gene: TRBJ2-3; clone size: NA; CDR3 length: 16; D gene: NA